A single sample is the source of the 24 T cell receptor beta chains below, sequenced in a study of CD4 T cells in relation to SARS-CoV-2 and coronaviruses. No antigen is known for these receptors. The repertoire was sequenced with immunoSEQ multiplex PCR; TCRdb's copy has only in-frame clones and lacks some. Altogether about 41,000 clones are present, approximately 81% being singletons, with the ten largest covering under 6%. The specimen sequenced was naive CD4+ T cells from PBMCs, cultured in vitro. Specified subset: naive CD4+ T cells isolated by negative enrichment. These receptors all come from an adult with COVID-19.

The chain combines TRBV11-3 with TRBJ2-1; perhaps D is TRBD1 or TRBD2 (6 bases each). V dropped 4 bases and J dropped 4 bases, with 23 bases sitting between them. This CDR3 spans 18 amino acids. CDR1 and CDR2 from the germline V gene are SGHNT and YENEEA. CDR3 sequence reads: CASSSTHSDRGRYNEQFF. In DNA form, the CDR3 reads TGTGCCAGCAGCTCCACCCACTCAGACCGGGGGCGATACAATGAGCAGTTCTTC.

The chain uses TRBV30 and TRBJ1-5, with 7 bases that match TRBD1. CDR3 length equals 15 residues. The J segment lost 0 bases and the V segment lost 3 bases, leaving 5 bases of the junction unmatched. The germline gives CDR1 GTSNPN, CDR2 SVGIG (reference sequence). CDR3: CAWRGTAYSNQPQHF. As DNA, the CDR3 is TGTGCCTGGAGAGGGACAGCTTATAGCAATCAGCCCCAGCATTTT.

The CDR3 is CASSIVSGGARFKETQYF. CDR3 in DNA: TGTGCCAGTAGTATTGTGTCGGGCGGGGCACGCTTTAAGGAGACCCAGTACTTC. V gene TRBV19 combines with J gene TRBJ2-5, with D possibly being TRBD2 (6 bases). Deletions cut 3 bases from V and 5 bases from J, with 25 bases between. Germline V lookup: CDR1 LNHDA, CDR2 SQIVND (reference sequence). There are 18 residues in the CDR3.

V gene TRBV2 combines with J gene TRBJ1-1, with D perhaps matching TRBD1 (5 bases). V lost 7 bases and J 2 bases, leaving 11 bases between the germline ends. The CDR3 consists of 13 residues. The germline gives CDR1 SNHLY, CDR2 FYNNEI. Written as DNA, the CDR3 is TGTGCCAGCACCGGGGACCTAAACACTGAAGCTTTCTTT. Translated, it gives CASTGDLNTEAFF.

V is TRBV12-3 or TRBV12-4 and J is TRBJ2-5; D is ambiguous. CDR3 size: 12 residues. V was cut by 3 bases and J by 4 bases, with 6 bases left in between. The CDR3 DNA reads TGTGCCAGCAGTTTCAAGGTAGAGACCCAGTACTTC. This gives the protein CASSFKVETQYF.

The chain is built from TRBV27 and TRBJ1-2; 8 bases align to TRBD1. V was clipped by 4 bases and J by 4 bases; unmatched bases: 8. CDR3 length: 15 residues. Germline CDR1 and CDR2: MNHEY and SMNVEV (reference sequence). CDR3 nucleotide sequence: TGTGCCAGCAGTTCTGTCAGGGGGCGTGGCTATGGCTACACCTTC. Protein product: CASSSVRGRGYGYTF.

J is TRBJ2-3 and V is TRBV24-1; D might be TRBD1 or TRBD2, each matching 5 bases. This CDR3 contains 14 residues. Germline V gene lookup returns CDR1 KGHDR and CDR2 SFDVKD. Trimming removed 9 bases at V and 3 bases at J, with 15 bases between. CDR3 sequence: CATGDIRETDTQYF. DNA of the CDR3: TGTGCCACCGGAGATATCAGGGAGACAGATACGCAGTATTTT.

The V gene is TRBV5-1, the J gene TRBJ2-1, with 8 nucleotides matching TRBD2. The CDR3 contains 14 residues. V lost 0 bases to trimming and J lost 7 bases; unmatched junction nucleotides: 3. The germline gives CDR1 SGHRS, CDR2 YFSETQ. The CDR3 spells CASSLAGTRNEQFF. For the CDR3, the DNA is TGCGCCAGCAGCTTGGCCGGGACTAGGAATGAGCAGTTCTTC.

J is TRBJ2-3 and V is TRBV5-4; possible D gene TRBD2, 5 bases. Trimming cost V 5 bases and J 1 base, with 11 bases left between them. There are 14 residues in the CDR3. In germline, CDR1 is SGHNT, CDR2 YYREEE (reference sequence). CDR3: CASRSSGRTDTQYF. The CDR3 region has the DNA TGTGCCAGCAGGTCGAGCGGACGCACAGATACGCAGTATTTT.

V gene TRBV3-1 (or the pseudogene TRBV3-2) combines with J gene TRBJ2-2; D unclear. Looked up from germline, CDR1 is LGHDT and CDR2 is YNNKEL (reference sequence). The V end lost 4 bases, the J end lost 8 bases, and 8 bases lay between the germline ends. This CDR3 region has 12 residues. The CDR3: CASSPPSGELFF. CDR3 DNA: TGTGCCAGCAGCCCCCCTTCTGGGGAGCTGTTTTTT.

The chain combines TRBV7-3 with TRBJ2-5; D is unresolved. The CDR3 is 18 residues long. Trimming stripped 2 bases from V and 0 bases from J, with 19 bases between. In germline, CDR1 is SGHTA, CDR2 FQGTGA. CDR3 DNA sequence: TGTGCCAGCAGCTTATTTGGACCGTCGGGCCCGGACCAAGAGACCCAGTACTTC. The encoded protein is CASSLFGPSGPDQETQYF.

The chain couples TRBV4-1 to TRBJ1-3; possible D gene TRBD1, 6 bases. The germline V and J ends were trimmed by 4 bases and 0 bases, with 16 bases remaining between them. Germline assignment: CDR1 MGHRA and CDR2 YSYEKL. This CDR3 has 17 residues. The CDR3 loop reads CASSPNRDSNSGNTIYF. The CDR3 bases are TGCGCCAGCAGCCCCAACAGGGATTCCAACTCTGGAAACACCATATATTTT.

This chain uses TRBV6-2 or TRBV6-3 with TRBJ2-1, with D possibly matching TRBD1 (5 bases). V gave up 5 bases and J gave up 9 bases, with 14 bases separating them. Germline lookup yields CDR1 MNHEY and CDR2 SVGEGT. The CDR3 length is 13 residues. The CDR3 sequence is CASSRGAGVEQFF. The CDR3 DNA reads as TGTGCCAGCAGTCGTGGGGCCGGAGTTGAGCAGTTCTTC.

This clone was seen a few times. The genes are TRBV5-4 and TRBJ1-2; TRBD1 matches at 7 bases. CDR1 is SGHNT, CDR2 YYREEE, per germline (reference sequence). Trimming took 5 bases from V and 1 from J; bases not matched to a gene: 5. The CDR3 spans 14 residues. CDR3 residues: CASRDRTNNYGYTF. The CDR3 DNA reads TGTGCCAGCAGGGACAGGACTAATAACTATGGCTACACCTTC.

V usage is TRBV28 and J usage is TRBJ2-3; D remains unclear. Germline V CDR1 and CDR2: MDHEN, SYDVKM. This CDR3 comprises 14 residues. V dropped 5 bases and J dropped 0 bases, with 9 bases sitting between them. DNA of the CDR3: TGTGCCAGCAGTCCCCCCCCTAGCACAGATACGCAGTATTTT. The encoded protein is CASSPPPSTDTQYF. The full variable domain, completed using reference TRBV28 and TRBJ2-3, is DVKVTQSSRYLVKRTGEKVFLECVQDMDHENMFWYRQDPGLGLRLIYFSYDVKMKEKGDIPEGYSVSREKKERFSLILESASTNQTSMYLCASSPPPSTDTQYFGPGTRLTVL.

This chain uses TRBV30 with TRBJ2-1, with D unclear. Trimming removed 0 bases at V and 9 bases at J, with 15 bases between. Germline CDR1 reads GTSNPN; CDR2 reads SVGIG (reference sequence). There are 14 residues in the CDR3. CDR3 region: CAWSVIGLGREQFF. Here the CDR3 DNA reads TGTGCCTGGAGTGTAATCGGTCTTGGACGTGAGCAGTTCTTC.

The chain is built from TRBV30 and TRBJ2-2; D is unclear. The CDR3 is 13 residues long. Germline CDR1 reads GTSNPN; CDR2 reads SVGIG (reference sequence). V shed 4 bases and J shed 7 bases, with 13 bases lying between them. The CDR3 DNA follows: TGTGCCTGGACGCCCCAGGTCTACGGGGAGCTGTTTTTT. This translates into CAWTPQVYGELFF.

The rearrangement links TRBV4-3 to TRBJ2-7; D is ambiguous. The germline V and J ends were trimmed by 3 bases and 4 bases, with 10 bases remaining between them. Germline CDR1 and CDR2: LGHNA and YSLEER. There are 13 residues in the CDR3. The CDR3 here is CASSQNLGYEQYF. CDR3 bases: TGCGCCAGCAGCCAGAACCTCGGGTACGAGCAGTACTTC.

The rearrangement uses TRBV19 and TRBJ2-7; D is possibly TRBD1 or TRBD2 (5 bases each). V dropped 4 bases and J dropped 3 bases, with 13 bases sitting between them. This CDR3 region has 14 residues. Germline loops: CDR1 LNHDA, CDR2 SQIVND (reference sequence). CDR3 in DNA: TGTGCCAGTAGTAACCGGGACCCCCACTACGAGCAGTACTTC. Translation: CASSNRDPHYEQYF.

The gene calls are TRBV10-3 and TRBJ1-1; D is perhaps TRBD1 (6 bases). CDR3 length: 14 residues. From germline, CDR1 is ENHRY and CDR2 SYGVKD. V lost 10 bases and J lost 4, with 19 bases in between. The CDR3 bases are TGTGCCACCCACGATGGGGGCTGGGGCACTGAAGCTTTCTTT. Amino acid sequence: CATHDGGWGTEAFF.

This chain joins TRBV9 and TRBJ2-6, with D unresolved. Deletions cut 3 bases from V and 2 bases from J, with 12 bases between. Germline CDR1 is SGDLS and CDR2 is YYNGEE. This CDR3 comprises 16 residues. This chain's CDR3 is CASSASIEAGANVLTF. As DNA, the CDR3 is TGTGCCAGCAGCGCGAGTATAGAGGCTGGGGCCAACGTCCTGACTTTC.

The chain uses TRBV28 and TRBJ2-5, with a possible D match to TRBD2 (6 bases). The CDR3 has 15 residues. Trimming shortened V by 5 bases and J by 0 bases, and 13 bases separated the two germline ends. CDR1 is MDHEN and CDR2 is SYDVKM in the germline V gene. CDR3: CASSTPRDYQETQYF. The CDR3 nucleotides are TGTGCCAGCAGTACCCCCCGGGACTACCAAGAGACCCAGTACTTC.

V and J are TRBV18 and TRBJ1-1, with 7 bases fitting TRBD1. Germline CDR1 and CDR2: KGHSH and LQKENI. This CDR3 has 15 amino acids. Trimming at V came to 2 bases and at J to 0 bases, leaving 3 bases not matched to a gene. The CDR3 sequence: CASSPATGLNTEAFF. The CDR3, as DNA: TGTGCCAGCTCACCAGCGACAGGGCTGAACACTGAAGCTTTCTTT.

The chain has TRBV30 and TRBJ2-7, with 9 nucleotides matching TRBD1. Germline CDR1 reads GTSNPN; CDR2 reads SVGIG (reference sequence). The CDR3 is made up of 13 amino acids. Trimming removed 3 bases from V and 4 bases from J; junction bases left unmatched: 4. The CDR3 is CAWRGQGMYEQYF. The CDR3 region has the DNA TGTGCCTGGAGGGGACAGGGAATGTACGAGCAGTACTTC.